A selection of T cell receptor beta chains follows, all from one sample in a study of shared clonotypes between healthy human individuals. Only in-frame clones appear in the TCRdb table, and some are missing; sequencing was by immunoSEQ multiplex PCR. The top ten hold about 0.36% of the sample, which has under 2.5 million clones, about 90% seen once. Input material: naive CD4+ T cells from PBMCs. The receptors stem from a man younger than 35 in good health. Some clones in this sample may be carry-over from other donors' samples. Both conserved end residues are part of each CDR3. A D gene is named only where the DNA matches it firmly. A row's size may be missing; if present it is once, few, many or a size class.

D gene: TRBD1
clone size: NA
V gene: TRBV27
J gene: TRBJ2-2
CDR3 DNA: TGTGCCAGCAGTTTTTTAGGCGGACAGGGGAACACCGGGGAGCTGTTTTTT
CDR3 protein: CASSFLGGQGNTGELFF

D gene: NA
clone size: once
V gene: TRBV29-1
J gene: TRBJ1-2
CDR3 DNA: TGCAGCGTTGACCCGGACGGGGGCTACACCTTC
CDR3 protein: CSVDPDGGYTF

D gene: TRBD1
clone size: NA
V gene: TRBV5-1
J gene: TRBJ2-1
CDR3 DNA: TGCGCCAGCAGCCCCGGACAGGGCAATGAGCAGTTCTTC
CDR3 protein: CASSPGQGNEQFF

D gene: NA
clone size: NA
V gene: TRBV5-1
J gene: TRBJ2-3
CDR3 DNA: TGCGCCAGCAGCTTGCCCAGCGGCACTAGCACAGATACGCAGTATTTT
CDR3 protein: CASSLPSGTSTDTQYF

D gene: NA
clone size: once
V gene: TRBV5-6
J gene: TRBJ1-6
CDR3 DNA: TGTGCCAGCAGCTTGAGGACCAATAATTCACCCCTCCACTTT
CDR3 protein: CASSLRTNNSPLHF

D gene: NA
clone size: NA
V gene: TRBV6-1
J gene: TRBJ2-2
CDR3 DNA: TGTGCCAGCAGGACGGGACTCCTCGGGGAGCTGTTTTTT
CDR3 protein: CASRTGLLGELFF

D gene: NA
clone size: NA
V gene: TRBV9
J gene: TRBJ2-3
CDR3 DNA: TGTGCCAGCAGCGTAGTCTCGGCAGATACGCAGTATTTT
CDR3 protein: CASSVVSADTQYF

D gene: NA
clone size: NA
V gene: TRBV20-1
J gene: TRBJ2-2
CDR3 DNA: TGCAGTGCTAGGTTAGCCGGGGAGCTGTTTTTT
CDR3 protein: CSARLAGELFF

D gene: NA
clone size: NA
V gene: TRBV6-1
J gene: TRBJ2-7
CDR3 DNA: TGTGCCAGCGGTATCCTGGGGGACGAGCAGTACTTC
CDR3 protein: CASGILGDEQYF

D gene: TRBD2
clone size: NA
V gene: TRBV9
J gene: TRBJ2-1
CDR3 DNA: TGTGCCAGCAGCCCAACTAGCGGGAACAATGAGCAGTTCTTC
CDR3 protein: CASSPTSGNNEQFF

D gene: TRBD2
clone size: NA
V gene: TRBV2
J gene: TRBJ2-2
CDR3 DNA: TGTGCCAGCAGTATAGCGGGAAACACCGGGGAGCTGTTTTTT
CDR3 protein: CASSIAGNTGELFF

D gene: NA
clone size: NA
V gene: TRBV5-1
J gene: TRBJ2-5
CDR3 DNA: TGCGCCAGCAGCTTGTCTTCAGGGCCAGAGACCCAGTACTTC
CDR3 protein: CASSLSSGPETQYF

D gene: TRBD2
clone size: NA
V gene: TRBV9
J gene: TRBJ2-1
CDR3 DNA: TGTGCCAGCAGCGTAACTAGCGGGAGTGGTGAGCAGTTCTTC
CDR3 protein: CASSVTSGSGEQFF

D gene: NA
clone size: NA
V gene: TRBV7-2
J gene: TRBJ2-7
CDR3 DNA: TGTGCCAGCAGCTTAGGGCGGCTCTACGAGCAGTACTTC
CDR3 protein: CASSLGRLYEQYF

D gene: TRBD2
clone size: NA
V gene: TRBV7-3
J gene: TRBJ2-5
CDR3 DNA: TGTGCCAGCAGCCAAACGACGGGACTAGCGGGAGTTCGGTGGGAGACCCAGTACTTC
CDR3 protein: CASSQTTGLAGVRWETQYF

D gene: NA
clone size: NA
V gene: TRBV6-1
J gene: TRBJ1-4
CDR3 DNA: TGTGCCAGCAGTGAAGTGGAGTCGGCAGCAACTAATGAAAAACTGTTTTTT
CDR3 protein: CASSEVESAATNEKLFF

D gene: NA
clone size: NA
V gene: TRBV7-8
J gene: TRBJ2-7
CDR3 DNA: TGTGCCAGCAGCTTTGGGCCAGATTGGCGCTACGAGCAGTACTTC
CDR3 protein: CASSFGPDWRYEQYF

D gene: TRBD1
clone size: NA
V gene: TRBV6-5
J gene: TRBJ2-7
CDR3 DNA: TGTGCCAGCAGCCGGACAGGGGCTCCCTACGAGCAGTACTTC
CDR3 protein: CASSRTGAPYEQYF

D gene: NA
clone size: NA
V gene: TRBV7-8
J gene: TRBJ1-2
CDR3 DNA: TGTGCCAGCAGCGCCCGGGGCGTATACTATGGCTACACCTTC
CDR3 protein: CASSARGVYYGYTF

D gene: TRBD1
clone size: NA
V gene: TRBV28
J gene: TRBJ2-3
CDR3 DNA: TGTGCCAGCAGTTGGGCTACAGGGGGATCAGATACGCAGTATTTT
CDR3 protein: CASSWATGGSDTQYF

D gene: TRBD2
clone size: NA
V gene: TRBV2
J gene: TRBJ2-7
CDR3 DNA: TGTGCCAGCGCTCTGGCGGGAGGGAACTACGAGCAGTACTTC
CDR3 protein: CASALAGGNYEQYF

D gene: TRBD2
clone size: once
V gene: TRBV25-1
J gene: TRBJ2-3
CDR3 DNA: TGTGCCAGCAGTGATAATCTAGCGGGAAGGGCAGATACGCAGTATTTT
CDR3 protein: CASSDNLAGRADTQYF

D gene: TRBD2
clone size: once
V gene: TRBV29-1
J gene: TRBJ2-3
CDR3 DNA: TGCAGCGTTGCTAGCGGGGGCCCTCCTAGCACAGATACGCAGTATTTT
CDR3 protein: CSVASGGPPSTDTQYF

D gene: NA
clone size: NA
V gene: TRBV6-5
J gene: TRBJ1-3
CDR3 DNA: TGTGCCAGCAGTTCCCGAGGGAACACCATATATTTT
CDR3 protein: CASSSRGNTIYF

D gene: NA
clone size: once
V gene: TRBV7-9
J gene: TRBJ2-1
CDR3 DNA: TGTGCCAGCAGCTTCTCTTCTCATGTGGATGAGCAGTTCTTC
CDR3 protein: CASSFSSHVDEQFF

D gene: NA
clone size: once
V gene: TRBV6-5
J gene: TRBJ2-2
CDR3 DNA: TGTGCCAGCAGGCGGGACGGGAACACCGGGGAGCTGTTTTTT
CDR3 protein: CASRRDGNTGELFF

D gene: NA
clone size: NA
V gene: TRBV11-3
J gene: TRBJ2-3
CDR3 DNA: TGTGCCAGCAGCTTGCAGGGTAACACAGATACGCAGTATTTT
CDR3 protein: CASSLQGNTDTQYF

D gene: TRBD1
clone size: few
V gene: TRBV9
J gene: TRBJ1-1
CDR3 DNA: TGTGCCAGCAGCACCGCCCTCGACAGGGCCACTGAAGCTTTCTTT
CDR3 protein: CASSTALDRATEAFF

D gene: TRBD1
clone size: NA
V gene: TRBV6-1
J gene: TRBJ2-2
CDR3 DNA: TGTGCCAGCAGTGAAGTGACAGGGTACACCGGGGAGCTGTTTTTT
CDR3 protein: CASSEVTGYTGELFF

D gene: NA
clone size: NA
V gene: TRBV30
J gene: TRBJ2-3
CDR3 DNA: TGTGCCTGGAGTCCTCTGGCGCTGGGGGTCAGGGGGGTAGATACGCAGTATTTT
CDR3 protein: CAWSPLALGVRGVDTQYF

D gene: NA
clone size: NA
V gene: TRBV28
J gene: TRBJ1-2
CDR3 DNA: TGTGCCAGCAGTTTACAGGGACGGGGATATGGCTACACCTTC
CDR3 protein: CASSLQGRGYGYTF

D gene: NA
clone size: NA
V gene: TRBV7-2
J gene: TRBJ2-5
CDR3 DNA: TGTGCCAGCAGCTTGAGCGGACAAGAGACCCAGTACTTC
CDR3 protein: CASSLSGQETQYF

D gene: NA
clone size: NA
V gene: TRBV6-1
J gene: TRBJ2-7
CDR3 DNA: TGTGCCAGCAGTGAAGGCGGGGCAGGGACCTACGAGCAGTACTTC
CDR3 protein: CASSEGGAGTYEQYF

D gene: NA
clone size: NA
V gene: TRBV6-4
J gene: TRBJ2-3
CDR3 DNA: TGTGCCAGCAGTTACACTAGATCTCCGACAGATACGCAGTATTTT
CDR3 protein: CASSYTRSPTDTQYF

D gene: TRBD2
clone size: NA
V gene: TRBV29-1
J gene: TRBJ2-7
CDR3 DNA: TGCAGCGTTGAAAGTCTAGCGGGAGGCGAGCAGTACTTC
CDR3 protein: CSVESLAGGEQYF

D gene: NA
clone size: NA
V gene: TRBV11-3
J gene: TRBJ2-3
CDR3 DNA: TGTGCCAGCAGCTTTGGGGGCCTCACAGATACGCAGTATTTT
CDR3 protein: CASSFGGLTDTQYF

D gene: NA
clone size: NA
V gene: TRBV9
J gene: TRBJ1-1
CDR3 DNA: TGTGCCAGCAGCTCCTGGGTGAACACTGAAGCTTTCTTT
CDR3 protein: CASSSWVNTEAFF

D gene: NA
clone size: NA
V gene: TRBV19
J gene: TRBJ1-5
CDR3 DNA: TGTGCCAGTAGCGACCCTATTCGTCGGGGGCGGGGTCGGCCCCAGCATTTT
CDR3 protein: CASSDPIRRGRGRPQHF

D gene: TRBD2
clone size: NA
V gene: TRBV5-1
J gene: TRBJ2-5
CDR3 DNA: TGCGCCAGCAGCTTGGGGACTAGCGGGAGGGGAGAGACCCAGTACTTC
CDR3 protein: CASSLGTSGRGETQYF

D gene: NA
clone size: NA
V gene: TRBV30
J gene: TRBJ1-2
CDR3 DNA: TGTGCCTGGAGTCGGTCGACGGCTTTGTACACCTTC
CDR3 protein: CAWSRSTALYTF

D gene: NA
clone size: few
V gene: TRBV20-1
J gene: TRBJ2-1
CDR3 DNA: TGCAGTGCTATATACAATGAGCAGTTCTTC
CDR3 protein: CSAIYNEQFF

D gene: NA
clone size: NA
V gene: TRBV18
J gene: TRBJ1-1
CDR3 DNA: TGTGCCAGCTCACCCCCGGGGGGCTTGAACACTGAAGCTTTCTTT
CDR3 protein: CASSPPGGLNTEAFF

D gene: TRBD2
clone size: NA
V gene: TRBV29-1
J gene: TRBJ2-5
CDR3 DNA: TGCAGCGTTGATTCACTCGCGGGAGTGAGGCAAGAGACCCAGTACTTC
CDR3 protein: CSVDSLAGVRQETQYF

D gene: NA
clone size: NA
V gene: TRBV7-8
J gene: TRBJ2-3
CDR3 DNA: TGTGCCAGCAGCTTCGAGAGGACAGATACGCAGTATTTT
CDR3 protein: CASSFERTDTQYF

D gene: TRBD2
clone size: NA
V gene: TRBV7-8
J gene: TRBJ2-1
CDR3 DNA: TGTGCCAGCAGCTCCTCCCGCGGGAGGGTCTCCTACAATGAGCAGTTCTTC
CDR3 protein: CASSSSRGRVSYNEQFF

D gene: TRBD2
clone size: NA
V gene: TRBV11-2
J gene: TRBJ2-1
CDR3 DNA: TGTGCCAGCAGCTTAATTGCTAGCGGCCCCAATGAGCAGTTCTTC
CDR3 protein: CASSLIASGPNEQFF